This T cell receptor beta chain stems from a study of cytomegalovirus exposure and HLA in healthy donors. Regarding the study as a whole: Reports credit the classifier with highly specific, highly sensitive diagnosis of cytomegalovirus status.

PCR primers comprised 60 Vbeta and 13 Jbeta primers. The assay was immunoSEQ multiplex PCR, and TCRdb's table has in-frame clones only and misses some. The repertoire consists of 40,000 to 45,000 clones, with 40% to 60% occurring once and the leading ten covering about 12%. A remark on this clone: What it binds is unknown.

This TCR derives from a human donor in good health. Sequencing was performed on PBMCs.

The CDR3 DNA reads as TGTGCCAGCAGCTTGGTTGCACTAGCGGGGTACGAGCAGTACTTC. It translates to CASSLVALAGYEQYF. The V call is TRBV7-8, the J call TRBJ2-7; 10 positions match TRBD2. In germline, CDR1 is SGHVS, CDR2 FQNEAQ. The CDR3 totals 15 residues. Trimming cost V 3 bases and J 4 bases; bases outside gene matches: 6.